One and the same sample provided the 27 T cell receptor beta chains below, sequenced in a study of T cells in Graves' hyperthyroidism and ophthalmopathy. What was amplified from RNA transcripts were TCR beta CDR3 regions. Using the HTBI primer set, a first-round RT-PCR was run on the TCR CDR3. TCRdb re-analysed the multiplex PCR reads in MiXCR, keeping a single row per CDR3 protein. The data show 470,000 or so distinct CDR3 sequences, less than 25% seen once. Sample: blood. These TCRs come from a man between 18 and 29 years old with Graves' hyperthyroidism.

This clonotype was seen repeatedly, ten times or more. This sequence joins TRBV6-5 and TRBJ2-7, with D tentatively TRBD1 (5 bases). V lost 6 bases and J lost 7, with 13 bases in between. The CDR3 extends over 12 amino acids. Germline V gene sequence: CDR1 MNHEY, CDR2 SVGAGI. The CDR3 protein is CASSSDTKEQYF. The CDR3 bases are TGTGCCAGCAGCTCGGACACTAAGGAGCAGTACTTC.

With regard to this clonotype: A much bigger clone sits one base away, suggesting this may be a read error. CDR3 DNA sequence: TGTGCCAGCGGTCTGATAGCCAAAAACATTAAGTACTTC. It codes for CASGLIAKNIKYF. This chain connects TRBV28 to TRBJ2-4, with unresolved D. The germline V gene has CDR1 MDHEN and CDR2 SYDVKM. The CDR3 consists of 13 residues.

The chain couples TRBV6-1 to TRBJ1-5; 11 bases line up with TRBD1. The CDR3 has 16 residues. The V gene's germline CDR1 is MNHNS and CDR2 SASEGT. V was pared by 4 bases and J by 3 bases, with 5 bases of the junction left unmatched. CDR3 region: CASSGDRGFNNQPQHF. The CDR3 region has the DNA TGTGCCAGCAGTGGGGACAGGGGGTTTAACAATCAGCCCCAGCATTTT.

As concerns this clonotype: One junction end does not reproduce the germline sequence, and a read error may be involved. The chain employs TRBV7-7 and TRBJ2-7, with a possible D match to TRBD1 (6 bases). CDR1 is SSHAT, CDR2 FNYEAQ, per germline (reference sequence). This CDR3 has 13 residues. CDR3 amino acids: CASSWAQGYEQYF. Written as DNA, the CDR3 is TGTGCTAGCAGCTGGGCACAGGGATACGAGCAGTACTTC.

This clonotype was seen a few times. The rearrangement uses TRBV9 and TRBJ1-1; no definite D call. Germline V gives CDR1 SGDLS, CDR2 YYNGEE. The CDR3 consists of 14 residues. V lost 3 bases and J lost 4, with 13 bases in between. CDR3: CASSAWGSSTEAFF. CDR3 bases: TGTGCCAGCAGCGCCTGGGGTTCCTCCACTGAAGCTTTCTTT.

Only one count was recorded for this clonotype. The rearrangement links TRBV7-2 to TRBJ2-4; D gene unclear. With 5 bases removed from V and 1 base from J, the gap between germline ends came to 9 bases. The CDR3 spans 14 residues. Germline V gives CDR1 SGHTA, CDR2 FQGNSA. CDR3 sequence reads: CASSPHGAKNIQYF. The CDR3 DNA reads TGTGCCAGCAGCCCTCATGGGGCCAAAAACATTCAGTACTTC.

This clonotype came up a few times. The chain links TRBV7-9 to TRBJ2-6, with D possibly TRBD1 on 6 matching bases. The length of the CDR3 is 13 residues. V lost 5 bases and J lost 8, with 10 bases in between. Germline values: CDR1 SEHNR, CDR2 FQNEAQ (reference sequence). Here the CDR3 reads CASSPQGTNVLTF. The CDR3 coding sequence is TGTGCCAGCAGCCCGCAGGGGACCAACGTCCTGACTTTC. Looking up the rest from reference TRBV7-9 and TRBJ2-6 gives the full variable domain: DTGVSQNPRHKITKRGQNVTFRCDPISEHNRLYWYRQTLGQGPEFLTYFQNEAQLEKSRLLSDRFSAERPKGSFSTLEIQRTEQGDSAMYLCASSPQGTNVLTFGAGSRLTVL.

V and J are TRBV12-3 or TRBV12-4 and TRBJ2-7; perhaps TRBD2 as D (5 bases). Trimming cost V 6 bases and J 2 bases, with 14 bases left between them. The CDR3 has 14 amino acids. CDR3 in DNA: TGTGCCAGCAGCTTGGAACTAGAACCCTACGAGCAGTACTTC. Protein: CASSLELEPYEQYF.

At least ten counts were recorded for this clonotype. CDR3 sequence (DNA): TGTGCCAGCACGGGGACTCCTGGATACACCTTC. It is translated as CASTGTPGYTF. V gene TRBV2 combines with J gene TRBJ1-2, with D possibly matching TRBD1 (5 bases). The CDR3 has 11 residues. The V gene lost 7 bases and the J gene lost 11 bases, with 14 bases spanning the gap. Germline lookup yields CDR1 SNHLY and CDR2 FYNNEI.

This clonotype was observed many times. This sequence joins TRBV6-1 and TRBJ2-7; 7 bases map to TRBD1. The CDR3 is made up of 14 amino acids. Germline V gene data show CDR1 as MNHNS and CDR2 as SASEGT. Germline trimming cut 6 bases from V and 5 bases from J; bases unmatched to any gene: 10. The CDR3 DNA reads TGTGCCAGCAGCATAAAGGGGGCGCAGGACGAGCAGTACTTC. Its translation: CASSIKGAQDEQYF.

V gene TRBV20-1 combines with J gene TRBJ1-6; D is possibly TRBD1 (5 bases). In germline, CDR1 is DFQATT, CDR2 SNEGSKA (reference sequence). This CDR3 has 16 residues. V dropped 5 bases and J dropped 7 bases, with 21 bases sitting between them. The CDR3 is CSASYLDISENSPLHF. DNA of the CDR3: TGCAGTGCTTCCTACCTGGACATCTCAGAGAATTCACCCCTCCACTTT.

This chain connects TRBV28 to TRBJ2-2, with 7 positions matching TRBD2. CDR1 and CDR2 (germline): MDHEN, SYDVKM. Trimming took 6 bases from V and 4 from J; bases not matched to a gene: 5. The CDR3 spans 14 residues. CDR3 coding DNA: TGTGCCAGCAGCCCGGGGGGTATCACCGGGGAGCTGTTTTTT. Translating gives CASSPGGITGELFF. The whole variable domain, filled in from reference TRBV28 and TRBJ2-2, reads DVKVTQSSRYLVKRTGEKVFLECVQDMDHENMFWYRQDPGLGLRLIYFSYDVKMKEKGDIPEGYSVSREKKERFSLILESASTNQTSMYLCASSPGGITGELFFGEGSRLTVL.

At least ten counts were recorded for this clonotype. The gene calls are TRBV30 and TRBJ1-2; TRBD1 is a possible D gene (5 bases). The germline V gene encodes CDR1 GTSNPN and CDR2 SVGIG (reference sequence). The CDR3 consists of 13 residues. Deletions cut 3 bases from V and 7 bases from J, with 15 bases between. The CDR3 sequence: CAWRRGSQGGYTF. The CDR3 nucleotides are TGTGCCTGGAGGAGGGGCAGCCAAGGTGGCTACACCTTC.

This sequence joins TRBV20-1 and TRBJ2-2; no clear D gene. With 3 bases removed from V and 5 bases from J, the gap between germline ends came to 10 bases. There are 13 residues in the CDR3. The germline V gene encodes CDR1 DFQATT and CDR2 SNEGSKA (reference sequence). The CDR3 DNA reads TGCAGTGCTAGTTATGTCGAGACCGGGGAGCTGTTTTTT. Amino acid sequence: CSASYVETGELFF.

This clonotype was recorded at least ten times. The V gene is TRBV12-3 or TRBV12-4, the J gene TRBJ2-2; TRBD1 matches at 9 bases. This CDR3 comprises 16 residues. The V and J ends lost 10 bases and 2 bases, in that order; junction bases with no gene match: 11. CDR3 protein: CATNFEGQGNTGELFF. The CDR3 DNA sequence: TGTGCCACCAACTTCGAGGGACAGGGAAACACCGGGGAGCTGTTTTTT.

This clonotype showed up many times. The gene calls are TRBV28 and TRBJ1-1; 12 nucleotides align to TRBD1. Germline V gene sequence: CDR1 MDHEN, CDR2 SYDVKM. The V segment lost 6 bases and the J segment 6 bases; nucleotides outside the gene matches: 5. This CDR3 is 14 amino acids long. The CDR3 coding sequence is TGTGCCAGCAGGGGACAGGGGGCCCGGGCTGAAGCTTTCTTT. Its protein is CASRGQGARAEAFF.

As to this clonotype: A read error may produce the germline difference seen at one junction end. The V gene is TRBV19, the J gene TRBJ1-5; D is perhaps TRBD1 (5 bases). This CDR3 has 14 amino acids. Germline assignment: CDR1 LNHDA and CDR2 SQIVND (reference sequence). In DNA form, the CDR3 reads TGTGCCTGTAGTACCCAGGGCCTGGGTCAGCCCCAGCATTTT. As protein: CACSTQGLGQPQHF.

There are many counts of this clonotype. The chain couples TRBV12-3 or TRBV12-4 to TRBJ2-5; possible D gene TRBD1, 5 bases. The germline V and J ends were trimmed by 6 bases and 5 bases, with 19 bases remaining between them. This CDR3 has 15 amino acids. CDR3 region: CASSRATRGRETQYF. The CDR3 nucleotides are TGTGCCAGCAGCCGAGCGACAAGGGGCCGTGAGACCCAGTACTTC.

This clonotype was recorded only once. CDR3 coding DNA: TGTGCCAGCAGAGGACTAGTAAGAAGCGAGCAGTACTTC. Protein: CASRGLVRSEQYF. The chain has TRBV6-2 or TRBV6-3 and TRBJ2-7; 7 bases are shared with TRBD2. J lost 6 bases, V lost 6 bases, and 8 bases had no gene match. CDR1 and CDR2 (germline): MNHEY, SVGEGT. The CDR3 loop spans 13 amino acids.

This clonotype was counted ten times or more. This chain links TRBV27 with TRBJ2-7; no definite D call. V lost 4 bases to trimming and J lost 1 base, with 8 bases between them. This CDR3 is 13 amino acids long. CDR1 MNHEY and CDR2 SMNVEV come from the germline V gene (reference sequence). The CDR3 spells CASSSVGSYEQYF. CDR3 DNA sequence: TGTGCCAGCAGTTCTGTAGGGTCCTACGAGCAGTACTTC.

The chain carries TRBV28 and TRBJ1-2; D gene uncertain. CDR3 length: 14 residues. Germline V CDR1 and CDR2: MDHEN, SYDVKM. Trimming cost V 2 bases and J 8 bases, with 15 bases left between them. This CDR3 is CASSLRVSVPGYTF. The CDR3 DNA sequence: TGTGCCAGCAGTTTACGGGTATCCGTACCCGGCTACACCTTC.

This clonotype came up many times. The CDR3 coding sequence is TGTGCCAGTAGTACCCATACAAGGGGCAGGACTGAAGCTTTCTTT. This translates into CASSTHTRGRTEAFF. This chain joins TRBV19 and TRBJ1-1; D might be TRBD1 (5 bases). Germline assignment: CDR1 LNHDA and CDR2 SQIVND (reference sequence). Between the trimmed V and J ends, which lost 4 bases and 5 bases, there was a span of 17 bases. The length of the CDR3 is 15 residues.

This clonotype was seen more than once but under ten times. The V gene is TRBV30, the J gene TRBJ2-7; D possibly uses TRBD1 or TRBD2 (6 bases each). CDR1 and CDR2 from the germline V gene are GTSNPN and SVGIG (reference sequence). The CDR3 is made up of 12 amino acids. The V end was cut by 5 bases, the J end by 3 bases, with 11 bases between. Here the CDR3 DNA reads TGTGCCTGGGGGGGGACACTCTACGAGCAGTACTTC. Translating gives CAWGGTLYEQYF.

This clonotype was seen repeatedly, ten times or more. The chain uses TRBV6-1 and TRBJ1-6; D remains unclear. The germline gives CDR1 MNHNS, CDR2 SASEGT. CDR3 size: 16 residues. Trimming shortened V by 6 bases and J by 0 bases, and 12 bases separated the two germline ends. The CDR3, as DNA: TGTGCCAGCAGATTTTTAGAGAGCTCCTATAATTCACCCCTCCACTTT. Its translation is CASRFLESSYNSPLHF.

This clonotype has a count of ten or more. The chain has TRBV5-1 and TRBJ1-1; no clear D. This CDR3 is 15 amino acids long. Trimming shortened V by 1 base and J by 1 base, and 11 bases separated the two germline ends. Germline V gives CDR1 SGHRS, CDR2 YFSETQ. CDR3 bases: TGCGCCAGCAGCTTGAATGACGGAGAGAACACTGAAGCTTTCTTT. Its protein is CASSLNDGENTEAFF.

This chain connects TRBV6-5 to TRBJ1-2, with 8 bases identical to TRBD1. Germline V gene data show CDR1 as MNHEY and CDR2 as SVGAGI. J gave up 6 bases and V 0 bases, and 6 bases lay outside the gene matches. The CDR3 extends over 15 amino acids. The CDR3 loop reads CASSYSAGGVDGYTF. In DNA form, the CDR3 reads TGTGCCAGCAGTTACTCTGCAGGGGGCGTAGATGGCTACACCTTC.

The sample holds many counts of this clonotype. The V and J genes are TRBV28 and TRBJ2-5; TRBD1 matches at 7 bases. The CDR3 extends over 14 amino acids. Per the germline V gene, CDR1 is MDHEN and CDR2 is SYDVKM. With 6 bases clipped from V and 5 bases from J, the junction kept 9 bases outside the gene matches. CDR3 sequence reads: CASRPLQGMETQYF. CDR3 in DNA: TGTGCCAGCAGGCCCCTACAGGGGATGGAGACCCAGTACTTC.